This record covers a single T cell receptor beta chain. The data were obtained in a study of control samples from healthy donors and cancer patients. Germline CDR1 reads MGHRA; CDR2 reads YSYEKL. With 1 base removed from V and 6 bases from J, the gap between germline ends came to 12 bases. The CDR3 totals 14 residues. Measured with immunoSEQ multiplex PCR; TCRdb has only the in-frame clones, and not every one. The sample consists of approximately 53,000 clones, more than 85% of them appearing once. The V call is TRBV4-1, the J call TRBJ1-2; no clear D. The sequencing sample was made of PBMCs. This clonotype originated in a man in his thirties or forties with colorectal cancer. CDR3 sequence: CASSQVATAHGYTF. The CDR3 DNA is TGCGCCAGCAGCCAAGTGGCGACGGCACATGGCTACACCTTC.